Shown below are 9 T cell receptor beta chains from a single sample sequenced in a study of cytomegalovirus exposure and HLA in healthy donors (dated by TCRdb to about 2017). Receptor libraries were prepared by the immunoSEQ multiplex PCR assay. The multiplex PCR relied on a mix of 60 forward primers for TCR Vbeta segments and 13 reverse primers for TCR Jbeta segments. TCRdb took this table from immuneACCESS and kept in-frame rearrangements with V and J called. Such tables lack part of the clones; where checked against another copy, unresolved V genes explain under half of the gap, and the rest is unexplained. Recorded for this sample are about 160,000 clones; about 85% of them occurred a single time. Less than 2% of the sample is in the top ten clones. The sequenced sample was PBMCs. The receptor source for this set is a young man in good health and CMV-seronegative.

The chain is built from TRBV25-1 and TRBJ2-5; 10 bases agree with TRBD1. This CDR3 has 15 amino acids. Germline-derived CDR1 and CDR2 are MGHDK and SYGVNS. Unmatched junction bases numbered 5, after V lost 1 base and J lost 6 bases. CDR3 nucleotides: TGTGCCAGCAGTGAATTGGACAGGGGGGTGAAGACCCAGTACTTC. Residues: CASSELDRGVKTQYF.

J is TRBJ2-1 and V is TRBV30, with 11 bases identical to TRBD2. This CDR3 has 15 amino acids. Germline trimming cut 0 bases from V and 8 bases from J; bases unmatched to any gene: 6. Germline lookup yields CDR1 GTSNPN and CDR2 SVGIG (reference sequence). The chain's CDR3 is CAWSVLSGGAYEQFF. CDR3 DNA sequence: TGTGCCTGGAGTGTACTTAGCGGGGGGGCCTATGAGCAGTTCTTC.

The chain has TRBV19 and TRBJ2-7; maybe TRBD1 (5 bases). The length of the CDR3 is 15 residues. V was shortened by 3 bases and J by 0 bases, with 12 bases between the two germline ends. Germline V gene lookup returns CDR1 LNHDA and CDR2 SQIVND (reference sequence). The CDR3 reads CASSIRGAPSYEQYF. The CDR3 DNA reads as TGTGCCAGTAGTATCCGTGGGGCGCCCTCCTACGAGCAGTACTTC.

In nucleotides, the CDR3 is TGTGCCAGTAGTCATGCGGACAGGGGACTCTACAATGAGCAGTTCTTC. Translation: CASSHADRGLYNEQFF. The J gene is TRBJ2-1, the V gene TRBV19, with 9 positions matching TRBD1. CDR1 LNHDA and CDR2 SQIVND come from the germline V gene (reference sequence). CDR3 length equals 16 residues. Germline trimming cut 5 bases from V and 3 bases from J; bases unmatched to any gene: 8. The full variable domain, its missing parts supplied by reference TRBV19 and TRBJ2-1, is DGGITQSPKYLFRKEGQNVTLSCEQNLNHDAMYWYRQDPGQGLRLIYYSQIVNDFQKGDIAEGYSVSREKKESFPLTVTSAQKNPTAFYLCASSHADRGLYNEQFFGPGTRLTVL.

This chain links TRBV10-3 with TRBJ1-2, with D maybe TRBD1 (5 bases). This CDR3 has 14 residues. Trimming left V 0 bases short and J 3 bases short, with 8 bases between. The germline V gene encodes CDR1 ENHRY and CDR2 SYGVKD. The CDR3 loop is CAISESIGDYGYTF. The CDR3 DNA sequence: TGTGCCATCAGTGAGTCGATAGGGGACTATGGCTACACCTTC.

The genes are TRBV4-1 and TRBJ1-5; D gene uncertain. V was cut by 1 base and J by 3 bases, with 10 bases left in between. The CDR3 runs to 15 residues. Germline assignment: CDR1 MGHRA and CDR2 YSYEKL. The CDR3 DNA reads as TGCGCCAGCAGCCAAGGGTTTACAGACAATCAGCCCCAGCATTTT. Translated: CASSQGFTDNQPQHF.

The chain is built from TRBV5-6 and TRBJ2-7; weak D call: TRBD1 (5 bases). This CDR3 has 14 amino acids. Trimming took off 0 bases at V and 2 bases at J, with 9 bases between the two ends. Germline assignment: CDR1 SGHDT and CDR2 YYEEEE. The CDR3 loop is CASSLDQGAYEQYF. CDR3 in DNA: TGTGCCAGCAGCTTGGACCAAGGGGCCTACGAGCAGTACTTC.

The chain has TRBV5-1 and TRBJ1-1; D is perhaps TRBD1 (5 bases). The V gene's germline CDR1 is SGHRS and CDR2 YFSETQ. V was clipped by 4 bases and J by 3 bases, with 13 bases between them. This CDR3 is built from 14 residues. The CDR3 region has the DNA TGCGCCAGCAGCCGAGGCGGGGGGGACACTGAAGCTTTCTTT. This translates into CASSRGGGDTEAFF.

This clone was observed once. J is TRBJ2-2 and V is TRBV4-3, with 8 bases aligning to TRBD1. The J segment lost 1 base and the V segment lost 3 bases, leaving 4 bases of the junction unmatched. The CDR3 totals 16 residues. CDR1 LGHNA and CDR2 YSLEER come from the germline V gene. In DNA, the CDR3 is TGCGCCAGCAGCCAGGGGACAGGTGTGAACACCGGGGAGCTGTTTTTT. Translating it yields CASSQGTGVNTGELFF.